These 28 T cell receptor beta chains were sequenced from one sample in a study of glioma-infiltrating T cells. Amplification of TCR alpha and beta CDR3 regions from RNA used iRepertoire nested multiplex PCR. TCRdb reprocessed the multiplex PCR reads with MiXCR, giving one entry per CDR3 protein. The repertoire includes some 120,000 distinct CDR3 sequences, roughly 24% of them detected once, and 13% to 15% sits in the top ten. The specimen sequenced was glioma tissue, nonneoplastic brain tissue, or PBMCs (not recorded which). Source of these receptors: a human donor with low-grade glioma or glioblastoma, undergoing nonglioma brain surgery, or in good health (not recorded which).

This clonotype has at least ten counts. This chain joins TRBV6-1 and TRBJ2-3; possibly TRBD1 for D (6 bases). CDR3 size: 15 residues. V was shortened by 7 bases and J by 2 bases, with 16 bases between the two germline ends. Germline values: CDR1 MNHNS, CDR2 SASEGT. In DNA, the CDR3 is TGTGCCAGCAAGAACAGGGAGACTTTCACAGATACGCAGTATTTT. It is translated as CASKNRETFTDTQYF.

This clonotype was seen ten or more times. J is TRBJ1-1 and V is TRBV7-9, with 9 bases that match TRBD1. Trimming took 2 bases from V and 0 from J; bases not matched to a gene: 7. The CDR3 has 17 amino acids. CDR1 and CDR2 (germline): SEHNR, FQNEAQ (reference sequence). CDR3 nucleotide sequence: TGTGCCAGCAGCTTAACCCCCGGGACAGGGATGAACACTGAAGCTTTCTTT. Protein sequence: CASSLTPGTGMNTEAFF.

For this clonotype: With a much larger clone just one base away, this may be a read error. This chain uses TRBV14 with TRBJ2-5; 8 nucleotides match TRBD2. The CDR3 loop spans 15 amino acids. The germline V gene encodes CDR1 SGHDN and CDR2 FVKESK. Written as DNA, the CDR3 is TGTGCCAGCAGACAAGAAGCGGGAGTTTATGAGACCCAGTACTTC. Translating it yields CASRQEAGVYETQYF. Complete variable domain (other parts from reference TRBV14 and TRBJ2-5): EAGVTQFPSHSVIEKGQTVTLRCDPISGHDNLYWYRRVMGKEIKFLLHFVKESKQDESGMPNNRFLAERTGGTYSTLKVQPAELEDSGVYFCASRQEAGVYETQYFGPGTRLLVL.

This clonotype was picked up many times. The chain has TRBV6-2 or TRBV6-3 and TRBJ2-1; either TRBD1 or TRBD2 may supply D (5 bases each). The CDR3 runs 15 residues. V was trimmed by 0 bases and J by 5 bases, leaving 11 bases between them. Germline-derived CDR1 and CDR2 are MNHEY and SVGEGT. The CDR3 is CASSYSGTHNNEQFF. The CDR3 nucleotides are TGTGCCAGCAGTTACTCAGGGACGCACAACAATGAGCAGTTCTTC.

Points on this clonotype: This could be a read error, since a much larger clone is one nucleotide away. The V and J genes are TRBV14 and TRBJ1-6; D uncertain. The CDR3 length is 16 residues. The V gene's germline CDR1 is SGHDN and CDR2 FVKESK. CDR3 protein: CTSSQDWSGSGSPLHF. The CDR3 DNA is TGTACCAGCAGCCAAGATTGGAGTGGATCGGGTTCACCCCTCCACTTT.

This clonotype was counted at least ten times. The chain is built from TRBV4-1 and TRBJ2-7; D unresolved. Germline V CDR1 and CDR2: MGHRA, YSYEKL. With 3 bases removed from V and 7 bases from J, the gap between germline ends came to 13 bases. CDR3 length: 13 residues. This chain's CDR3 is CASSHGSKREQYF. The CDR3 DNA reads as TGCGCCAGCAGCCACGGCAGCAAAAGGGAGCAGTACTTC.

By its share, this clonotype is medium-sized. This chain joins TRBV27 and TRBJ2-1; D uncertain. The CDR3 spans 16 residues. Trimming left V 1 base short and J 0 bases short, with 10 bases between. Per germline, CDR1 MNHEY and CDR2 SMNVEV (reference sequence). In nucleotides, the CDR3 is TGTGCCAGCAGTTTATTATCGGAGCTCTCCTACAATGAGCAGTTCTTC. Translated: CASSLLSELSYNEQFF.

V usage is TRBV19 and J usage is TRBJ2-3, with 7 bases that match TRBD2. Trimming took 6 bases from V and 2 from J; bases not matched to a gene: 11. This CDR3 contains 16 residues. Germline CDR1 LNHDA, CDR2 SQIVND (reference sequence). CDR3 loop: CASSLFRGLTTDTQYF. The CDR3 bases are TGTGCCAGTAGCCTCTTTCGGGGACTAACCACAGATACGCAGTATTTT.

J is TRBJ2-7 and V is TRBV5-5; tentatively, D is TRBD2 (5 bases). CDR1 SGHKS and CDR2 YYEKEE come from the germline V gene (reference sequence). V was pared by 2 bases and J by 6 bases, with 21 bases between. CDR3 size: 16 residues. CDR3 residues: CASSLLRATSIGEQYF. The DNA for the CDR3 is TGTGCCAGCAGCTTATTGCGGGCCACCTCCATTGGCGAGCAGTACTTC.

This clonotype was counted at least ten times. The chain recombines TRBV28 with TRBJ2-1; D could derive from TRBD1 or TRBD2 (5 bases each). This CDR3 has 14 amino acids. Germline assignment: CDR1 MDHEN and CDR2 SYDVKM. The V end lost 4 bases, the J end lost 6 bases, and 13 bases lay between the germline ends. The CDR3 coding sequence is TGTGCCAGCAGTTCCCCACTAGGGGCCAATGAGCAGTTCTTC. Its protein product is CASSSPLGANEQFF.

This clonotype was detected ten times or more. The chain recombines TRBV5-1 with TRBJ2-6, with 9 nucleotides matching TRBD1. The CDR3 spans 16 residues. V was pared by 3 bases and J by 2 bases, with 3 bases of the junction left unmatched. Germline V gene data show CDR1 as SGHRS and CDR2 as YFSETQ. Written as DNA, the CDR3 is TGCGCCAGCAGCTCTACAGGGGGCGCTGGGGCCAACGTCCTGACTTTC. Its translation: CASSSTGGAGANVLTF.

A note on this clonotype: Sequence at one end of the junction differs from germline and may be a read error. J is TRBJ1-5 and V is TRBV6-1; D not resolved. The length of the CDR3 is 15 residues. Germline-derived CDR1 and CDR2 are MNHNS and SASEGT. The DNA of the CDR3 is TGTGCCAGCAGGGGAATCGAATGTAGCGATCAGCCCCAGCATTTT. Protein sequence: CASRGIECSDQPQHF.

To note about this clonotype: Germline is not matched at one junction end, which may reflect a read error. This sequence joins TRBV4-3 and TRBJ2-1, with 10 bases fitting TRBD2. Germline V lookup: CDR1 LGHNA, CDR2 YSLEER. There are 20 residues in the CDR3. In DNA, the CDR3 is TGCACCAGCAGCCCTACCGGACTAGCGGCGTATATGAGCTCCTACAATGAGCAGTTCTTC. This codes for CTSSPTGLAAYMSSYNEQFF.

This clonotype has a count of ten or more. This CDR3 is CASSLTTGEGYGYTF. The CDR3 nucleotides read TGCGCCAGCAGCCTAACCACGGGGGAGGGCTATGGCTACACCTTC. This rearrangement joins TRBV4-3 to TRBJ1-2; TRBD1 is a possible D gene (5 bases). The CDR3 is 15 amino acids. CDR1 and CDR2 (germline): LGHNA, YSLEER. The ends were cut back, 4 bases at V and 4 bases at J, with 16 bases in the middle.

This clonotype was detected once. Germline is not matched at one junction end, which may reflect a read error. CDR3 in amino acids: CASRALAGLTYTQYF. CDR3 DNA sequence: TGTGCCAGCAGGGCACTGGCGGGGCTCACATATACGCAGTATTTT. The V call is TRBV6-5, the J call TRBJ2-3; possible D gene TRBD2, 6 bases. CDR1 and CDR2 from the germline V gene are MNHEY and SVGAGI. The CDR3 runs to 15 residues.

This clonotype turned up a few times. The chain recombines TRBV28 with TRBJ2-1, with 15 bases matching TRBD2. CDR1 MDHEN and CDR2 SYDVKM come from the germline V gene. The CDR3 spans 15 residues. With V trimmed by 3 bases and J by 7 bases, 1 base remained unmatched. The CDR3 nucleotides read TGTGCCAGCAGTTTCGGGACTAGCGGGAGGAATGAGCAGTTCTTC. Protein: CASSFGTSGRNEQFF.

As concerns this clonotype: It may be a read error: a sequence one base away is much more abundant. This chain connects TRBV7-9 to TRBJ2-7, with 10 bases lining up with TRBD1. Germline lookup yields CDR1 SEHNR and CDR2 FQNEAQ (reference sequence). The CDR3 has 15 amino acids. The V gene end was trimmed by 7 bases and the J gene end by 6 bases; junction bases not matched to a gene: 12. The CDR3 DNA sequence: TGTGCCAGCACCGCGGGGACAGGGGTGATAGGCGAGCAGTACTTC. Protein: CASTAGTGVIGEQYF. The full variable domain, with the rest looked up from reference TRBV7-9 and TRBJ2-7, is DTGVSQNPRHKITKRGQNVTFRCDPISEHNRLYWYRQTLGQGPEFLTYFQNEAQLEKSRLLSDRFSAERPKGSFSTLEIQRTEQGDSAMYLCASTAGTGVIGEQYFGPGTRLTVT.

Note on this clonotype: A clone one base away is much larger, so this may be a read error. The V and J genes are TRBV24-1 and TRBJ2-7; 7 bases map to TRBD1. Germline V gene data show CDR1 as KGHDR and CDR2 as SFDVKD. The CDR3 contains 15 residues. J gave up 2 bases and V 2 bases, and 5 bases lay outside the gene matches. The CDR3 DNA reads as TGTGCCACCAGTGATTCCCGACAGGGCCCCTACGAGCAGTACTTC. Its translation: CATSDSRQGPYEQYF.

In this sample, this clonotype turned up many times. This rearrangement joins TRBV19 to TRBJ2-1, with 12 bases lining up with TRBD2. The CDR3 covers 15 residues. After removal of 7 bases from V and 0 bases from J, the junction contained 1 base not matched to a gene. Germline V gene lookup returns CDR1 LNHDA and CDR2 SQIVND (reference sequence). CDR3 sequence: CASMTSGSSYNEQFF. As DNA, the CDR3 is TGTGCCAGTATGACTAGCGGGAGCTCCTACAATGAGCAGTTCTTC.

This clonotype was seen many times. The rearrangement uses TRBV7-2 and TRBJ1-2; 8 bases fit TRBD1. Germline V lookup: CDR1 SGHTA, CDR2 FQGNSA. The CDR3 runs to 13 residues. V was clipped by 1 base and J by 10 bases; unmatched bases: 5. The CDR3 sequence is CASSLGTGYYYTF. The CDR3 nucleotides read TGTGCCAGCAGCTTAGGGACAGGGTATTACTACACCTTC.

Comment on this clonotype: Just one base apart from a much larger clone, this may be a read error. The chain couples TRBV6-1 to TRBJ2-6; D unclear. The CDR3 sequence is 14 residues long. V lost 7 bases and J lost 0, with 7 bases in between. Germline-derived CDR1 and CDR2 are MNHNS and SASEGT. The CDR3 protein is CASTDNSGANVLTF. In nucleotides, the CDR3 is TGTGCCAGCACCGACAACTCTGGGGCCAACGTCCTGACTTTC.

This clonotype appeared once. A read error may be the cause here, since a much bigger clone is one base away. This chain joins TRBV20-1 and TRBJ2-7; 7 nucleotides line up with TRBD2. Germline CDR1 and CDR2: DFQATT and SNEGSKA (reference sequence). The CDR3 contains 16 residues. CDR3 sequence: CSAREKPGLPHSEKYF. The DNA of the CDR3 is TGCAGTGCTAGAGAAAAACCGGGACTACCACACTCCGAGAAGTACTTC.

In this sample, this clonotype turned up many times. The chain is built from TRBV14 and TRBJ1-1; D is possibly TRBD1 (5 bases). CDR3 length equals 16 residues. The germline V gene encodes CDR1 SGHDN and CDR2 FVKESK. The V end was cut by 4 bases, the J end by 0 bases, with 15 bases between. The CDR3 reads CASSPFRNRMNTEAFF. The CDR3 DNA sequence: TGTGCCAGCAGCCCATTCAGGAACAGGATGAACACTGAAGCTTTCTTT.

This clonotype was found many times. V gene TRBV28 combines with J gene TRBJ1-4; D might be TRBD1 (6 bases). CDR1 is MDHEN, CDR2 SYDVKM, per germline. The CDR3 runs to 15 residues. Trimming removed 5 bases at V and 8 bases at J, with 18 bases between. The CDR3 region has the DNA TGTGCCAGCAGTCTATTCTCAGGGGCCAGGGAAAAACTGTTTTTT. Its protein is CASSLFSGAREKLFF.

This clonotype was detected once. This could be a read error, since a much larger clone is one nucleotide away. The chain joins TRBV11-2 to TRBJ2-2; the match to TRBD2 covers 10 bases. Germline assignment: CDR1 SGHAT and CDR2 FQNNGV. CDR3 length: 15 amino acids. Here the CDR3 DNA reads TGTGCCGGCAGTTGGACTAGCGGGAACACCGGGGAGCTGTTTTTT. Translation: CAGSWTSGNTGELFF.

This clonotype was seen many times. The CDR3 here is CSATKTTEQYF. CDR3 nucleotide sequence: TGCAGTGCTACCAAAACGACCGAGCAGTACTTC. This sequence joins TRBV20-1 and TRBJ2-7; D gene uncertain. The CDR3 contains 11 residues. V lost 4 bases and J 6 bases, leaving 10 bases between the germline ends. Germline V gene lookup returns CDR1 DFQATT and CDR2 SNEGSKA (reference sequence).

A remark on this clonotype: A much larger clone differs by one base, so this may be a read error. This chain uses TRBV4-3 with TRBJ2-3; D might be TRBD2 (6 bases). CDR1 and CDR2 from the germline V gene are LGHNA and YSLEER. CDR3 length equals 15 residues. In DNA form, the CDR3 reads TGCGCCGGCAGCCAATCAGGACTAAGCACAGATACGCAGTATTTT. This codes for CAGSQSGLSTDTQYF.

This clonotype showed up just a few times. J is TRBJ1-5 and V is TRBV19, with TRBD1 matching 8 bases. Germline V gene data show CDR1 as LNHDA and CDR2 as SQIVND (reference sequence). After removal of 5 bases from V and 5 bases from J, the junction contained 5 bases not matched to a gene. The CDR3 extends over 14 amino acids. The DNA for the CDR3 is TGTGCCAGTAGTTACAGGGGGGATGATCAGCCCCAGCATTTT. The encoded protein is CASSYRGDDQPQHF.